This T cell receptor beta chain was documented in a study of shared clonotypes between healthy human individuals. Study overall: Three plates each covered CD4 naive and memory; CD8 naive two, CD8 memory one. Study results and limitations: Some naive CD4 clonotypes, roughly 4.8%, turned up in common across a few donors. Non-shared clonotypes had lower generation probabilities than clonotypes shared by all four sorted-subset donors. Naive subsets generally had larger estimated richness than memory subsets.

The table came from immunoSEQ multiplex PCR; TCRdb's copy has only in-frame clones and leaves some out. The sample records under 600,000 clones, 95% to 98% being singletons. Trimming removed 0 bases from V and 5 bases from J, with 8 bases in between. This CDR3 has 14 amino acids. The germline gives CDR1 SGHRS, CDR2 YFSETQ. The naive CD8 population came from CD45RO-negative cells selected for CCR7, without terminally differentiated effector memory CD45RA+ cells. On this clone itself: Its target is unknown.

Sequenced input: naive CD8+ T cells sorted from blood. The chain recombines TRBV5-1 with TRBJ2-2, with D perhaps TRBD1 (5 bases). The origin of this receptor is a man aged 25-45 years in good health. The CDR3 bases are TGCGCCAGCAGCTTGGACAGGTCGACCGGGGAGCTGTTTTTT. Encoded protein: CASSLDRSTGELFF. The whole variable domain, remainder taken from reference TRBV5-1 and TRBJ2-2, is KAGVTQTPRYLIKTRGQQVTLSCSPISGHRSVSWYQQTPGQGLQFLFEYFSETQRNKGNFPGRFSGRQFSNSRSEMNVSTLELGDSALYLCASSLDRSTGELFFGEGSRLTVL.